These T cell receptor beta chains were read from a single sample in a study of OX40 agonist ivuxolimab in advanced cancers. The method was immunoSEQ multiplex PCR; TCRdb's version includes in-frame clones alone and lacks a portion of them. The sample has fewer than 80,000 clones; around 85% are singletons. The sample consisted of CD4+ or CD8+ T cells sorted from blood, taken in a trial of the OX40 agonist ivuxolimab. These receptors were taken from an adult with an advanced solid tumor such as melanoma, head and neck, liver or kidney cancer. CDR3s include the opening cysteine and the closing phenylalanine or tryptophan. The D gene is left open where the match is weak. Some rows mark clone size as missing; the rest say once, few, many or name a class of expanded clone.

>TRBV6-6|NA|NA|TRBJ2-7
CASSYRGDRSEQYF
TGTGCCAGCAGTTACCGTGGAGACAGGTCCGAGCAGTACTTC
>TRBV6-1|NA|TRBD1|TRBJ1-6
CASTWDSVNSPLHF
TGTGCCAGCACCTGGGACAGTGTGAATTCACCCCTCCACTTT
>TRBV5-5|few|NA|TRBJ2-2
CASSLSQGTGELFF
TGTGCCAGCAGCTTGAGCCAGGGGACCGGGGAGCTGTTTTTT
>TRBV2|NA|TRBD2|TRBJ2-1
CASSGLAGGPGSEQFF
TGTGCCAGCAGTGGCCTAGCGGGAGGGCCGGGAAGTGAGCAGTTCTTC
>TRBV6-1|NA|NA|TRBJ2-7
CASSVTDEGFYEQYF
TGTGCCAGCAGTGTTACAGACGAGGGGTTCTACGAGCAGTACTTC
>TRBV9|few|NA|TRBJ2-3
CASSVENADTQYF
TGTGCCAGCAGCGTAGAAAATGCAGATACGCAGTATTTT
>TRBV9|NA|NA|TRBJ1-1
CASPTTISGDTEAFF
TGTGCCAGCCCCACTACTATATCGGGGGACACTGAAGCTTTCTTT
>TRBV28|NA|NA|TRBJ2-2
CASSLDRLGKNTGELFF
TGTGCCAGCAGTTTGGATCGACTAGGAAAAAACACCGGGGAGCTGTTTTTT
>TRBV18|few|NA|TRBJ1-3
CASSPPGVSNSGNTIYF
TGTGCCAGCTCACCACCGGGGGTATCAAACTCTGGAAACACCATATATTTT
>TRBV5-1|NA|NA|TRBJ2-7
CASSLPSRDEQYF
TGCGCCAGCAGCTTGCCTAGCCGGGACGAGCAGTACTTC
>TRBV9|NA|TRBD2|TRBJ2-7
CASSVGTSGIYEQYF
TGTGCCAGCAGCGTAGGGACTAGCGGGATCTACGAGCAGTACTTC
>TRBV29-1|NA|TRBD1|TRBJ1-2
CSVGQGEGADGYTF
TGCAGCGTGGGACAAGGGGAGGGGGCCGATGGCTACACCTTC
>TRBV5-5|NA|NA|TRBJ2-2
CASSLASRATGELFF
TGTGCCAGCAGCTTGGCCTCCAGGGCCACCGGGGAGCTGTTTTTT
>TRBV10-3|NA|NA|TRBJ2-5
CASADSHGQETQYF
TGTGCCAGCGCCGACAGTCATGGTCAAGAGACCCAGTACTTC
>TRBV14|NA|NA|TRBJ2-4
CASTDANQNIQYF
TGTGCCAGCACTGACGCGAACCAAAACATTCAGTACTTC
>TRBV5-6|NA|TRBD1|TRBJ1-1
CASSLAAGQGARDTEAFF
TGTGCCAGCAGCTTGGCAGCGGGACAGGGGGCGCGGGACACTGAAGCTTTCTTT
>TRBV7-2|NA|NA|TRBJ1-5
CASSLALGNQPQHF
TGTGCCAGCAGCTTAGCATTAGGGAATCAGCCCCAGCATTTT
>TRBV5-1|NA|NA|TRBJ1-2
CASSLVTANYGYTF
TGCGCCAGCAGCTTGGTCACGGCTAACTATGGCTACACCTTC
>TRBV7-2|NA|TRBD2|TRBJ2-3
CASSISGRAGVDTQYF
TGTGCCAGCAGTATTAGCGGGAGGGCTGGTGTAGATACGCAGTATTTT
>TRBV9|NA|TRBD1|TRBJ2-1
CASSVSGQGFDEQFF
TGTGCCAGCAGCGTCTCGGGACAGGGGTTCGATGAGCAGTTCTTC
>TRBV19|once|NA|TRBJ1-2
CASSSRGVPGYTF
TGTGCCAGTAGTAGCCGGGGGGTCCCTGGCTACACCTTC
>TRBV9|few|NA|TRBJ1-1
CASSVRGTEAFF
TGTGCCAGCAGCGTCCGGGGCACTGAAGCTTTCTTT
>TRBV6-4|NA|NA|TRBJ2-2
CASSNEGSGELFF
TGTGCCAGCAGTAACGAAGGGTCGGGGGAGCTGTTTTTT
>TRBV7-9|NA|NA|TRBJ2-3
CASSYPQETNTQYF
TGTGCCAGCAGCTACCCCCAGGAGACGAATACGCAGTATTTT
>TRBV11-2|NA|NA|TRBJ1-2
CASSSGISNYGYTF
TGTGCCAGCAGTTCAGGGATATCTAACTATGGCTACACCTTC
>TRBV5-1|NA|TRBD2|TRBJ2-1
CASSPGLADNEQFF
TGCGCCAGCAGCCCTGGACTAGCGGACAATGAGCAGTTCTTC
>TRBV27|once|NA|TRBJ1-2
CASSPNPVAYGYTF
TGTGCCAGCAGTCCAAACCCGGTTGCCTATGGCTACACCTTC
>TRBV2|few|TRBD1|TRBJ1-2
CAAGQGNYGYTF
TGTGCAGCGGGACAGGGGAACTATGGCTACACCTTC
>TRBV7-7|NA|NA|TRBJ2-7
CASSLDETGEQYF
TGTGCCAGCAGCTTAGACGAAACTGGTGAGCAGTACTTC
>TRBV5-8|NA|TRBD2|TRBJ2-7
CASSFATSGSPSSYEQYF
TGTGCCAGCAGCTTCGCGACTAGCGGGAGCCCGAGCTCCTACGAGCAGTACTTC
>TRBV18|NA|NA|TRBJ1-5
CASSPREHPDQPQHF
TGTGCCAGCTCACCACGGGAGCACCCGGATCAGCCCCAGCATTTT
>TRBV25-1|NA|NA|TRBJ1-6
CASSMGGRGYNSPLHF
TGTGCCAGCAGTATGGGGGGACGGGGATATAATTCACCCCTCCACTTT
>TRBV9|NA|NA|TRBJ2-1
CASSVLSGLLNNEQFF
TGTGCCAGCAGCGTGCTCAGCGGGCTCCTGAACAATGAGCAGTTCTTC
>TRBV14|few|TRBD2|TRBJ2-7
CASSQDLGTSGTEQYF
TGTGCCAGCAGCCAAGATTTGGGGACTAGCGGGACCGAGCAGTACTTC
>TRBV7-2|NA|TRBD2|TRBJ2-4
CASSKTSGGQYF
TGTGCCAGCAGCAAAACTAGCGGGGGACAGTACTTC
>TRBV10-3|NA|TRBD1|TRBJ1-6
CAISSQTGLIPLHF
TGTGCCATCAGCTCCCAGACAGGGTTAATACCCCTCCACTTT
>TRBV4-3|NA|TRBD2|TRBJ2-3
CASSQEGLAGDLMSTDTQYF
TGCGCCAGCAGCCAAGAGGGACTAGCGGGTGACCTTATGAGCACAGATACGCAGTATTTT
>TRBV7-2|NA|NA|TRBJ2-7
CASSLPDRYDEQYF
TGTGCCAGCAGCTTACCCGACCGGTATGACGAGCAGTACTTC
>TRBV19|NA|NA|TRBJ1-2
CASSVKGGLNYGYTF
TGTGCCAGTAGTGTAAAAGGGGGGCTCAACTATGGCTACACCTTC
>TRBV4-3|NA|TRBD1|TRBJ1-2
CASSQDERTGARVYGYTF
TGCGCCAGCAGCCAAGATGAAAGGACAGGGGCCCGGGTCTATGGCTACACCTTC
>TRBV7-9|once|TRBD2|TRBJ2-1
CASSVRTSGGPYNEQFF
TGTGCCAGCAGCGTTCGGACTAGCGGGGGACCTTACAATGAGCAGTTCTTC
>TRBV6-5|NA|TRBD1|TRBJ2-5
CASSYIADRGETQYF
TGTGCCAGCAGTTACATTGCGGACAGGGGTGAGACCCAGTACTTC
>TRBV7-2|NA|NA|TRBJ1-2
CASSLDRASVYGYTF
TGTGCCAGCAGCTTAGACAGGGCCTCAGTCTACGGCTACACCTTC
>TRBV27|NA|NA|TRBJ2-7
CASSLYDRIYEQYF
TGTGCCAGCAGTTTATACGACAGGATCTACGAGCAGTACTTC
>TRBV18|NA|NA|TRBJ2-1
CASSARGNEQFF
TGTGCCAGCTCGGCCAGGGGCAATGAGCAGTTCTTC
>TRBV11-2|medium-sized|TRBD1|TRBJ1-1
CASSPSGQASLNTEAFF
TGTGCCAGCAGCCCCTCCGGACAGGCAAGCCTTAACACTGAAGCTTTCTTT
>TRBV5-3|NA|NA|TRBJ2-1
CARSTRTTGLGGNEQFF
TGTGCCAGAAGCACGCGTACCACCGGGTTAGGAGGCAATGAGCAGTTCTTC
>TRBV4-3|NA|NA|TRBJ2-1
CASSQGSRENEQFF
TGCGCCAGCAGCCAAGGTTCCCGTGAGAATGAGCAGTTCTTC
>TRBV25-1|NA|NA|TRBJ2-7
CASSELGQSYEQYF
TGTGCCAGCAGTGAACTCGGACAGTCCTACGAGCAGTACTTC
>TRBV6-5|NA|NA|TRBJ1-3
CASSRGHVSGNTIYF
TGTGCCAGCAGTAGGGGACACGTCTCTGGAAACACCATATATTTT
>TRBV5-4|NA|NA|TRBJ2-1
CASSLWRNNEQFF
TGTGCCAGCAGCTTGTGGCGGAACAATGAGCAGTTCTTC
>TRBV6-5|NA|NA|TRBJ1-3
CASSELLGANTIYF
TGTGCCAGCAGTGAGCTTCTGGGAGCGAACACCATATATTTT
>TRBV10-3|few|TRBD1|TRBJ1-1
CAISAVGQGNTEAFF
TGTGCCATCAGCGCCGTAGGACAGGGGAACACTGAAGCTTTCTTT
>TRBV9|few|NA|TRBJ1-2
CASSATGNYGYTF
TGTGCCAGCAGCGCGACAGGCAACTATGGCTACACCTTC
>TRBV5-1|NA|NA|TRBJ1-5
CASSLGDTSNQPQHF
TGCGCCAGCAGCTTGGGGGACACTAGCAATCAGCCCCAGCATTTT
>TRBV19|NA|NA|TRBJ1-5
CATTPPGTGSNQPQHF
TGTGCCACCACCCCCCCCGGTACAGGGAGCAATCAGCCCCAGCATTTT
>TRBV30|medium-sized|TRBD1|TRBJ1-3
CAWTANRGDAIYF
TGTGCCTGGACAGCGAACAGGGGGGACGCCATATATTTT
>TRBV7-8|NA|NA|TRBJ1-3
CASSMAGGFSGNTIYF
TGTGCCAGCAGCATGGCCGGGGGGTTCTCTGGAAACACCATATATTTT
>TRBV11-2|NA|NA|TRBJ2-7
CASSSRVPYEQYF
TGTGCCAGCAGCTCCAGGGTTCCCTACGAGCAGTACTTC
>TRBV11-3|NA|NA|TRBJ1-5
CASSLDPTANQPQHF
TGTGCCAGCAGCTTAGACCCGACAGCCAATCAGCCCCAGCATTTT